This T cell receptor (beta chain) was obtained from a study of CD8 T cells in ankylosing spondylitis. The CDR3 runs 14 residues. Trimming removed 3 bases from V and 4 bases from J; junction bases left unmatched: 6. Germline V gives CDR1 DFQATT, CDR2 SNEGSKA (reference sequence). This clonotype was seen repeatedly, ten times or more. The antigen remains undetermined. Study-level results: About 8 highly homologous variants made up a TCR beta motif, and this motif appeared characteristic of ankylosing spondylitis blood.

TCRdb reprocessed the 5' RACE reads via MiXCR and lists one record per CDR3 protein. The table records 450,000 to 550,000 distinct CDR3 sequences, about 5% of them present only once. The chain employs TRBV20-1 and TRBJ1-2; 9 bases match TRBD1. The receptor comes from a male donor with ankylosing spondylitis. The sample consisted of blood, either unsorted or a sorted T cell fraction (not recorded which). The CDR3 loop is CSASRQGGIYGYTF. The CDR3 DNA follows: TGCAGTGCTAGCCGACAGGGGGGTATCTATGGCTACACCTTC.